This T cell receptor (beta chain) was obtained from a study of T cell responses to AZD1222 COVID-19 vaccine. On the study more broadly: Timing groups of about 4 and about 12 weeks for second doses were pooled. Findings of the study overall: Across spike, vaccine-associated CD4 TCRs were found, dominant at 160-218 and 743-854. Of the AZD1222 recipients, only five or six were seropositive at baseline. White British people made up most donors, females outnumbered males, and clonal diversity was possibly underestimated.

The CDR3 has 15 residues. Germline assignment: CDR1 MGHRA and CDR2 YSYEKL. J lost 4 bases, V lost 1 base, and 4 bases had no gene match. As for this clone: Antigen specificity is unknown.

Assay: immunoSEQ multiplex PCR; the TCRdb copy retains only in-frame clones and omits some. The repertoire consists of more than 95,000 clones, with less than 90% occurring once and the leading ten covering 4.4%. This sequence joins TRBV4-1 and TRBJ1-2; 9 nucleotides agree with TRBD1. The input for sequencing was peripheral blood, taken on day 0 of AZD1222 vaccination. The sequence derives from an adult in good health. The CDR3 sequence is CASSQGGTGFYGYTF. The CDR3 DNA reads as TGCGCCAGCAGCCAAGGCGGGACAGGGTTCTATGGCTACACCTTC.